These T cell receptor beta chains were read from a single sample in a study of technical replicates of blood from a few donors. Profiling relied on immunoSEQ multiplex PCR, and the TCRdb table lists in-frame clones only, not all of them. The table lists about 75,000 clones, approximately 96% of them singletons. Sequenced material: T cells isolated from PBMCs. The source of these receptors is a human donor in good health. CDR3s include the opening cysteine and the closing phenylalanine or tryptophan. The D gene is left open where the match is weak. Expanded clones are given a class, and other clones once, few, many or no size at all.

V	D	length	J	size	CDR3	DNA
TRBV19	NA	15	TRBJ2-7	NA	CATQGVADESYEQYF	TGTGCCACCCAGGGAGTAGCGGATGAATCCTACGAGCAGTACTTC
TRBV10-3	TRBD1	17	TRBJ1-6	NA	CAISPTNRGRSNSPLHF	TGTGCCATCAGCCCCACCAACAGGGGGCGGTCGAATTCACCCCTCCACTTT
TRBV29-1	NA	12	TRBJ2-7	NA	CSVDGQGYEQYF	TGCAGCGTTGATGGGCAGGGCTACGAGCAGTACTTC
TRBV6-1	NA	14	TRBJ1-5	NA	CASSDSVRGQPQHF	TGTGCCAGCAGTGATTCAGTGCGAGGGCAGCCCCAGCATTTT
TRBV21-1	NA	15	TRBJ2-5	NA	CASSQPTGPGETQYF	TGTGCCAGCAGCCAACCGACAGGCCCAGGGGAGACCCAGTACTTC
TRBV7-8	NA	15	TRBJ1-1	NA	CASRLTGLLNTEAFF	TGTGCCAGCAGACTTACAGGGTTATTGAACACTGAAGCTTTCTTT
TRBV2	TRBD2	14	TRBJ2-5	once	CASRRGGPQETQYF	TGTGCCAGCAGGCGGGGGGGGCCCCAAGAGACCCAGTACTTC
TRBV6-6	NA	14	TRBJ1-5	once	CASSSTGSNQPQHF	TGTGCCAGCAGCTCAACAGGGTCGAATCAGCCCCAGCATTTT
TRBV7-9	NA	15	TRBJ1-4	once	CASSLQGGTNEKLFF	TGTGCCAGCAGCCTGCAGGGAGGAACTAATGAAAAACTGTTTTTT
TRBV7-9	TRBD1	17	TRBJ2-7	NA	CASSLNGGDRRAYEQYF	TGTGCCAGCAGCTTGAATGGCGGGGACAGGCGTGCCTACGAGCAGTACTTC
TRBV7-6	NA	12	TRBJ1-4	few	CASSLTGEKLFF	TGTGCCAGCAGCCTCACAGGTGAAAAACTGTTTTTT